The sequence of this T cell receptor (beta chain) was determined in a study of cytomegalovirus exposure and HLA in healthy donors (dated by TCRdb to about 2017). Turning to the overall study: An earlier analysis of some 620 of the donors reported about 280 Gb of sequence data and 95 million to 140 million unique TCR beta sequences obtained from roughly 170 million T cells. Approximately 310 gigabases of sequencing data and around 90 million unique TCR sequences made up an early release that covered nearly 650 HLA-typed donors. The genetic ancestry cluster associated with self-reported Caucasian donors included 65% to 90% of the 398 genotyped donors. The study was designed to test whether signatures of past pathogen exposure could be identified by cataloging public T cell receptors. The study used immunosequencing to profile the T cell repertoires of approximately 690 subjects and linked those repertoires to cytomegalovirus serostatus. Along with the roughly 700-subject first cohort, a separate validation cohort of over a hundred different subjects was used. High-throughput TCR immunosequencing, statistical association of individual TCRs with disease status, and machine learning were combined to predict cytomegalovirus infection status. A later analysis re-analyzed previously published TCR beta repertoires from approximately 670 donors and added high-resolution HLA genotyping to study TCR occurrence patterns. Rather than drawing on any new phenotypic data, the later analysis identified candidate immune exposures from TCR beta sequences and the way those sequences occurred across donors. In an earlier analysis of 500 to 650 of the donors, high-throughput TCR beta sequencing was used to judge whether each TCR beta V gene segment behaved as functional or pseudogenic. Donor age, sex, ethnicity and CMV serostatus were collected together with the repertoire data. In a later genetic analysis, genome-wide SNP genotypes for about three fifths of the roughly 670 donors were used, and that subset was treated as a discovery cohort. All discovery cohort repertoires had been generated on a single sequencing platform. Both class I and class II loci were covered by HLA typing, at four-digit resolution. Typing coverage differed by locus: A, B, C, DRB1 and DQB1 were typed in about 620-640 donors, DQA1 in 500 to 550, DPA1 in 600 to 610, and DPB1 in roughly 450. Roughly five DR-DQ haplotypes were treated as single units for association and clustering because of strong linkage in the cohort. Among roughly 400 genotyped donors of the cohort, an average of roughly 240,000 unique TCR beta nucleotide sequences were sequenced per donor, roughly 20% of them non-productive.

In total, over 600 healthy bone marrow donors made up the cohort. At the time of sampling, every cohort member was nominally healthy, though immune exposures that went unrecorded were likely present. The donor tested CMV seropositive, placing the donor among the 250 to 350 seropositive members of the cohort. A peripheral blood sample was collected from each donor, and TCR beta sequencing was performed on peripheral blood mononuclear cells. The Qiagen DNeasy Blood Extraction Kit was used to extract genomic DNA from the blood cell samples. This clone was observed once. Its antigen specificity is not known. No clone much larger than this one lies a single base away; base qualities are absent. Here is what the overall study found, with its caveats: A few of the identified cytomegalovirus-associated TCR beta chains were confirmed in vitro to be specific for cytomegalovirus antigens. In the study, around 150 TCR beta chains were listed as associated with cytomegalovirus. HLA typing was unavailable for some donors at each locus, so association tests used only the typed subset. A later genetic analysis reported fewer N-insertions in productive TCRs among donors in an Asian-associated ancestry cluster than the approximately 700-donor mean. In an earlier analysis of 500 to 650 of the donors, most TCR beta V segments appeared in productive rearrangements about 90% or about 30% of the time, broadly matching IMGT annotations. Correlated functional status among segregating V segments might be attributable to linkage disequilibrium, but an unknown experimental factor could not be ruled out. CMV serostatus was the only immune exposure information available for the cohort. The classifier was reported to diagnose cytomegalovirus status with high specificity and sensitivity in both the original and validation cohorts. Most CMV-associated TCR beta chains appeared to be HLA-restricted in a later analysis, and the HLA associations seemed to be driven largely by CMV exposure. According to a later analysis, parvovirus B19, influenza, CMV and Epstein-Barr virus appeared linked to several top co-occurrence clusters. The cohort was sequenced for TCR beta chains only, and without alpha or paired-chain data the features that could be detected were limited. In a later analysis, HLA-associated TCR beta chains showed more clonal expansion and lower generation probabilities than non-associated chains that were equally common. When HLA alleles, especially DR and DQ, strongly co-occurred, attributing TCR associations to individual alleles was difficult. Because counts were too low, seventeen rarely observed V segments, including chromosome 9 orphons, were left out of the earlier analysis of 500 to 650 of the donors. A later genetic analysis associated a missense DCLRE1C variant with V-gene and J-gene trimming of TCR beta chains, and an independent cohort replicated the association. Across donors, most TCR sequences were observed very rarely, whereas some public TCRs were present in many individuals. In a later analysis, some 17,000 TCR beta sequences were associated with specific HLA alleles at a false discovery rate of 0.05. It was suggested by the authors that the approach could potentially be generalized to other disease states and immunological phenotypes. A cluster of highly shared sequence variants was judged likely to represent a technical artifact of the sequencing pipeline. Roughly uniform sequencing depth across donors was assumed in presence/absence analyses, although this assumption may not hold. In a later analysis, the rate of TCR association differed among HLA loci, with DRB1 alleles having the most associated TCRs and HLA-C alleles having the fewest. A further reported finding was that TCR beta sequences accurately predicted the HLA-A and HLA-B alleles for most subjects in the first cohort.

Preparation of the library involved the immunoSEQ multiplex PCR assay. For the multiplex PCR, a mixture combining 60 forward primers for TCR Vbeta segments and 13 reverse primers for TCR Jbeta segments was used. The CDR3 region of rearranged TCR beta genes was amplified from genomic DNA by a multiplex PCR assay. The amplified TCR beta libraries were sequenced on the Illumina HiSeq System as 87-base-pair reads. In the authors' own workflow: A later analysis counted about 80 million unique TCR beta chains across the 666 repertoires, and some 11 million of these chains were shared by at least two donors. To remove PCR and sequencing errors, raw reads were error-corrected and collapsed into unique sequences using a nearest-neighbor algorithm that merged closely related sequences. CDR3 sequences were aligned to IMGT reference sequences to assign V, D and J gene segments. Each retained sequence needed at least a six-nucleotide match to both a V gene segment and a J gene segment. Rearrangements were classified as productive when the CDR3 lacked stop codons and remained in frame with V and J, and all other rearrangements were classified as non-productive. Following IMGT convention, CDR3 was defined as the stretch from the second conserved V-encoded cysteine up to the conserved J-encoded phenylalanine. Sequences without an unambiguous match to a single V gene segment were excluded from the earlier analysis of several hundred of the donors. An earlier analysis of under 750 of the donors called V segments functional above 56.7% productive rearrangements and segregating when the between-donor standard deviation exceeded 5%. A statistical classification framework was built to diagnose cytomegalovirus status from the catalog of TCR beta chain sequences. In a later analysis, TCR nucleotide sequences were compared against IMGT/GENE-DB human TR gene sequences so that V and J genes could be assigned. The TCRdist pipeline was used in a later analysis to assign CDR3 sequences and most-parsimonious VDJ recombination scenarios. In a later analysis, every TCR beta chain was defined by the combination of its CDR3 amino acid sequence and its V-gene family, and reads without a unique V-gene family were dropped. A later analysis removed 592 highly shared, low-generation-probability nucleotide sequences to deal with suspected cross-contamination and a sequencing artifact. For each public chain, a later analysis derived a clonal expansion index from normalized ranks of inferred template counts within each repertoire. Generation probabilities in a later analysis came from a VDJ recombination model fitted to out-of-frame rearrangements, and those results were checked against IGoR. In a later analysis, TCR-TCR, TCR-HLA and TCR-CMV co-occurrence was scored with hypergeometric tests, and a repertoire-size bias correction was applied to TCR pairs. A later analysis estimated false discovery rates by permuting HLA or CMV assignments 20 times. In a later analysis, co-occurring TCRs were grouped using DBSCAN, with TCRdist sequence similarity added in when clustering inside HLA-allele-positive subsets. Co-occurrence clustering excluded repertoires with fewer than 30,000 or more than 120,000 public chains, plus five with anomalous nucleotide sharing. TCRdb provides this immuneACCESS table in a form limited to in-frame rearrangements. Some clones are lacking; in checked studies, under half of them reflect an unresolved V gene, and why the rest are absent is not known. V and J calls plus clone size are reproduced from that table; the DNA served to infer D and trimming. Within this sample are 250,000 to 350,000 clones, with 80% to 90% of them counted one time only. The ten largest clones represent roughly 4% of the sample.

The sequenced material came from PBMCs. This receptor was obtained from a man aged 40-50 years in good health and CMV-seropositive.

The CDR3 is CASSLGLAGGWDTQYF. At the DNA level, the sequence is TGTGCCAGCAGCTTGGGACTAGCGGGAGGATGGGATACGCAGTATTTT. The receptor chain draws on TRBV5-4 and TRBJ2-3; TRBD2 lines up with 13 middle nucleotides. The CDR3 goes from the cysteine to the phenylalanine over 16 residues. Only CDR3 DNA remains: 48 bases, in frame from the first base. Unmatched junction bases come to 4, with V trimmed by 0 bases and J by 6 bases. Via the germline V gene (reference sequence), CDR1 is SGHNT and CDR2 YYREEE. The CDR3 plus the reference TRBV5-4 and TRBJ2-3 genes for the other parts give the full variable domain: ETGVTQSPTHLIKTRGQQVTLRCSSQSGHNTVSWYQQALGQGPQFIFQYYREEENGRGNFPPRFSGLQFPNYSSELNVNALELDDSALYLCASSLGLAGGWDTQYFGPGTRLTVL.